The 32 T cell receptor beta chains reported below all come from one sample, sequenced in a study of beta chain features in type 1 diabetes (dated by TCRdb to between 2017 and 2018). Library method: the immunoSEQ multiplex PCR assay. The entire amount of isolated RNA was reverse transcribed using the High Capacity cDNA Reverse Transcription Kit, so the sequenced TCRB transcripts were expressed ones. Sourced from immuneACCESS, this table was stored by TCRdb with only in-frame sequences that have V and J called. A share of the clones is absent; for the studies checked, an unresolved V gene accounts for under half, and the remainder has no known explanation. The sample table lists 300,000 or so clones, approximately 8% of them with a count of one. The ten largest clones capture roughly 0.44% of the sample. The sample was central memory CD4+ T cells from blood. All receptors come from a woman younger than 35 in good health.

This clone was counted between two and nine times. The chain combines TRBV28 with TRBJ1-5; 7 bases agree with TRBD1. Germline lookup yields CDR1 MDHEN and CDR2 SYDVKM. V shed 5 bases and J 0 bases; nucleotides not matched to a gene: 7. This CDR3 comprises 16 residues. CDR3 nucleotide sequence: TGTGCCAGCAGTATACAGGGGTTTGATAGCAATCAGCCCCAGCATTTT. Protein product: CASSIQGFDSNQPQHF.

Only a few counts were recorded for this clone. This chain joins TRBV10-3 and TRBJ1-1; TRBD1 is a possible D gene (6 bases). The V and J ends lost 10 bases and 4 bases respectively, with 16 bases between them. CDR3 size: 13 residues. Germline V gives CDR1 ENHRY, CDR2 SYGVKD. CDR3 bases: TGTGCCACTTCAAAACAGGGAGTCACTGAAGCTTTCTTT. Its protein is CATSKQGVTEAFF.

The V and J genes are TRBV6-6 and TRBJ1-3, with D possibly matching TRBD1 (6 bases). The CDR3 spans 16 residues. From germline, CDR1 is MNHNY and CDR2 SVGAGI (reference sequence). Trimming pared 9 bases from V and 0 bases from J, leaving 18 bases between. The CDR3 DNA is TGTGCCAGTGGTGGGGGAACAGGGTTCTCTGGAAACACCATATATTTT. Translated: CASGGGTGFSGNTIYF.

This clone turned up a few times. The genes are TRBV12-2 and TRBJ1-3. TRBV12-2 is a recognized pseudogene. The CDR3 runs to 12 residues. The CDR3 loop reads CASRPPGGTIYF. The DNA of the CDR3 is TGTGCAAGTCGCCCCCCGGGTGGCACCATATATTTT.

The chain carries TRBV4-1 and TRBJ1-5; D is perhaps TRBD1 (6 bases). The V end was cut by 1 base, the J end by 7 bases, with 14 bases between. From germline, CDR1 is MGHRA and CDR2 YSYEKL. This CDR3 has 15 amino acids. CDR3 residues: CASSQAAGRGQPQHF. The CDR3 DNA reads as TGCGCCAGCAGCCAAGCCGCCGGCAGGGGACAGCCCCAGCATTTT.

This rearrangement joins TRBV28 to TRBJ1-2; D ambiguous. Trimming took off 5 bases at V and 1 base at J, with 5 bases between the two ends. The CDR3 spans 12 residues. Germline V gives CDR1 MDHEN, CDR2 SYDVKM. In nucleotides, the CDR3 is TGTGCCAGCAGTGCGGTTAACTATGGCTACACCTTC. Translated: CASSAVNYGYTF.

This clone came up many times. V and J are TRBV18 and TRBJ2-3, with D unclear. Germline values: CDR1 KGHSH, CDR2 LQKENI. V lost 2 bases and J 4 bases, leaving 7 bases between the germline ends. The CDR3 loop spans 13 amino acids. The CDR3 loop reads CASSPGYPDTQYF. The CDR3 nucleotides read TGTGCCAGCTCACCAGGGTATCCAGATACGCAGTATTTT.

V and J are TRBV7-9 and TRBJ2-2; unclear D gene. This CDR3 spans 15 amino acids. V was shortened by 1 base and J by 0 bases, with 6 bases between the two germline ends. Germline CDR1 reads SEHNR; CDR2 reads FQNEAQ (reference sequence). CDR3 amino acids: CASSLGQANTGELFF. The DNA for the CDR3 is TGTGCCAGCAGCTTAGGGCAGGCGAACACCGGGGAGCTGTTTTTT.

The J gene is TRBJ2-5, the V gene TRBV2; 10 nucleotides line up with TRBD2. In germline, CDR1 is SNHLY, CDR2 FYNNEI. Trimming removed 4 bases from V and 14 bases from J; junction bases left unmatched: 10. The CDR3 totals 13 residues. Here the CDR3 DNA reads TGTGCCAGCAGTGTGACTAGCGGGTTTGACGGATACTTC. Encoded protein: CASSVTSGFDGYF.

V gene TRBV5-4 combines with J gene TRBJ2-3, with D perhaps matching TRBD1 (6 bases). The germline CDR1 and CDR2 sequences are SGHNT and YYREEE (reference sequence). The CDR3 is 19 amino acids. V lost 3 bases and J lost 4, with 27 bases in between. For the CDR3, the DNA is TGTGCCAGCAGCTCAGATCCACCGGGGACAAAGGCCGGCGCAGATACGCAGTATTTT. Its protein product is CASSSDPPGTKAGADTQYF.

This clone was seen a handful of times. The genes are TRBV27 and TRBJ2-1, with 11 positions matching TRBD2. CDR1 and CDR2 (germline): MNHEY, SMNVEV (reference sequence). V was pared by 5 bases and J by 5 bases, with 5 bases of the junction left unmatched. The CDR3 has 15 amino acids. This CDR3 is CASSPTSGRNNEQFF. In nucleotides, the CDR3 is TGTGCCAGCAGTCCCACTAGCGGGAGAAACAATGAGCAGTTCTTC.

The gene calls are TRBV7-2 and TRBJ2-7, with 10 bases identical to TRBD1. The CDR3 is 14 residues long. Germline lookup yields CDR1 SGHTA and CDR2 FQGNSA. With 5 bases clipped from V and 6 bases from J, the junction kept 7 bases outside the gene matches. The CDR3 loop is CASSPWTGGIEQYF. DNA for the CDR3: TGTGCCAGCAGCCCTTGGACAGGGGGAATCGAGCAGTACTTC.

The table lists this clone with many counts. The chain combines TRBV7-2 with TRBJ2-3, with TRBD2 identical over 7 bases. Unmatched junction bases numbered 12, after V lost 2 bases and J lost 4 bases. Germline V gene data show CDR1 as SGHTA and CDR2 as FQGNSA. The CDR3 covers 17 residues. CDR3 nucleotides: TGTGCCAGCAGCTTATACCAAGCGGGAACCGGGGCAGATACGCAGTATTTT. Protein sequence: CASSLYQAGTGADTQYF.

This clone has a count of ten or more. The chain joins TRBV29-1 to TRBJ1-1; a weak D match, TRBD1 (6 bases). Trimming took off 3 bases at V and 3 bases at J, with 8 bases between the two ends. Germline V lookup: CDR1 SQVTM, CDR2 ANQGSEA. The CDR3 spans 12 residues. CDR3 sequence reads: CSVEDSDTEAFF. The CDR3 coding sequence is TGCAGCGTTGAGGACAGCGACACTGAAGCTTTCTTT. The whole variable domain, filled in from reference TRBV29-1 and TRBJ1-1, reads SAVISQKPSRDICQRGTSLTIQCQVDSQVTMMFWYRQQPGQSLTLIATANQGSEATYESGFVIDKFPISRPNLTFSTLTVSNMSPEDSSIYLCSVEDSDTEAFFGQGTRLTVV.

This clone was counted between two and nine times. The gene calls are TRBV20-1 and TRBJ2-7, with a tentative D call TRBD1 (6 bases). The CDR3 contains 11 residues. The V gene lost 7 bases and the J gene lost 5 bases, with 12 bases spanning the gap. CDR1 is DFQATT, CDR2 SNEGSKA, per germline (reference sequence). CDR3 in amino acids: CSVAQGNEQYF. For the CDR3, the DNA is TGCAGTGTCGCACAGGGAAACGAGCAGTACTTC.

This clone was seen a handful of times. Other DNA sequences within the sample encode an identical CDR3. The V call is TRBV11-2, the J call TRBJ2-3, with D hard to call. The CDR3 consists of 12 residues. Trimming left V 3 bases short and J 5 bases short, with 6 bases between. Germline loops: CDR1 SGHAT, CDR2 FQNNGV. DNA of the CDR3: TGTGCCAGCAGCTTCGGTCTAGATACGCAGTATTTT. This gives the protein CASSFGLDTQYF.

The table lists this clone with a few counts. This CDR3 reads CASSQLAGVNEQFF. The DNA for the CDR3 is TGTGCCAGCAGTCAGCTAGCGGGAGTCAATGAGCAGTTCTTC. V usage is TRBV2 and J usage is TRBJ2-1; TRBD2 aligns across 10 bases. The CDR3 runs 14 residues. Trimming took 5 bases from V and 6 from J; bases not matched to a gene: 4. Germline V gene data show CDR1 as SNHLY and CDR2 as FYNNEI.

V usage is TRBV18 and J usage is TRBJ2-1, with 10 bases fitting TRBD2. Per germline, CDR1 KGHSH and CDR2 LQKENI. J was trimmed by 9 bases and V by 2 bases; bases with no gene match: 7. This CDR3 comprises 15 residues. This CDR3 is CASSPGLAGVIEQFF. For the CDR3, the DNA is TGTGCCAGCTCACCAGGGCTAGCGGGAGTCATTGAGCAGTTCTTC.

J is TRBJ1-1 and V is TRBV6-5, with no clear D. V dropped 7 bases and J dropped 1 base, with 10 bases sitting between them. Germline loops: CDR1 MNHEY, CDR2 SVGAGI. The CDR3 runs to 13 residues. CDR3 loop: CASTSGGNTEAFF. The CDR3 coding sequence is TGTGCCAGCACGTCCGGCGGGAACACTGAAGCTTTCTTT.

In its sample, this clone was seen a few times. The chain joins TRBV4-3 to TRBJ1-1, with 7 bases identical to TRBD1. This CDR3 spans 16 amino acids. V lost 1 base to trimming and J lost 8 bases; unmatched junction nucleotides: 13. CDR1 and CDR2 (germline): LGHNA, YSLEER. The CDR3 is CASSQGPAQETGEAFF. The CDR3 nucleotides read TGCGCCAGCAGCCAAGGACCCGCTCAGGAGACAGGGGAAGCTTTCTTT.

This clone was seen more than once but under ten times. This sequence joins TRBV10-2 and TRBJ2-3; D remains unclear. The CDR3 covers 16 residues. The germline gives CDR1 WSHSY, CDR2 SAAADI. V was clipped by 4 bases and J by 0 bases, with 14 bases between them. The chain's CDR3 is CASSGPRRSSTDTQYF. The CDR3 bases are TGCGCCAGCAGTGGGCCTAGGCGGAGTAGCACAGATACGCAGTATTTT.

Only a few counts were recorded for this clone. This sample also contains other DNA sequences that code for the same CDR3. V and J are TRBV7-2 and TRBJ1-1; 8 bases align to TRBD1. In germline, CDR1 is SGHTA, CDR2 FQGNSA. The V and J ends lost 3 bases and 5 bases, in that order; junction bases with no gene match: 5. This CDR3 is 14 amino acids long. CDR3 sequence: CASSLQGARTEAFF. CDR3 sequence (DNA): TGTGCCAGCAGCTTGCAGGGGGCGCGGACTGAAGCTTTCTTT.

V is TRBV5-1 and J is TRBJ2-6, with D tentatively TRBD1 (5 bases). The CDR3 has 18 residues. V lost 1 base, J lost 0 bases, and 14 bases lay in between. Germline values: CDR1 SGHRS, CDR2 YFSETQ. The CDR3 nucleotides read TGCGCCAGCAGCTTGACTCTTCAGGGTGCCTCTGGGGCCAACGTCCTGACTTTC. It encodes CASSLTLQGASGANVLTF.

The J gene is TRBJ1-5, the V gene TRBV19; no clear D gene. Trimming shortened V by 8 bases and J by 7 bases, and 15 bases separated the two germline ends. Germline-derived CDR1 and CDR2 are LNHDA and SQIVND (reference sequence). The CDR3 runs 13 residues. The CDR3, as DNA: TGTGCCAGTCATACGGGAGGAGGGCAGCCCCAGCATTTT. As protein: CASHTGGGQPQHF.

This clone was observed a few times. The chain employs TRBV10-2 and TRBJ2-7; D is undetermined. Germline CDR1 reads WSHSY; CDR2 reads SAAADI. This CDR3 comprises 16 residues. Trimming left V 0 bases short and J 3 bases short, with 15 bases between. CDR3 nucleotides: TGCGCCAGCAGTGAGTCGATAGGCCTGGTGGTCTACGAGCAGTACTTC. It encodes CASSESIGLVVYEQYF.

The chain is built from TRBV7-2 and TRBJ2-6; 7 nucleotides agree with TRBD1. V lost 5 bases and J lost 4; bases outside the gene matches: 14. The CDR3 is made up of 18 amino acids. Germline V gene lookup returns CDR1 SGHTA and CDR2 FQGNSA. CDR3 sequence (DNA): TGTGCCAGCAGCCTACAGGGGTTAGCATTAGTGGGGGCCAACGTCCTGACTTTC. This encodes CASSLQGLALVGANVLTF.

The CDR3 loop is CATSKRSGSAETQYF. DNA of the CDR3: TGTGCCACCAGCAAGCGTAGCGGGAGCGCAGAGACCCAGTACTTC. V and J are TRBV15 and TRBJ2-5; 9 nucleotides line up with TRBD2. The CDR3 is made up of 15 amino acids. The germline V gene encodes CDR1 LNHNV and CDR2 YYDKDF (reference sequence). Unmatched junction bases numbered 7, after V lost 4 bases and J lost 4 bases.

This clone has more than one count but fewer than ten. The chain employs TRBV28 and TRBJ1-2; the match to TRBD1 covers 7 bases. This CDR3 has 14 amino acids. The germline V gene encodes CDR1 MDHEN and CDR2 SYDVKM. Germline trimming cut 5 bases from V and 4 bases from J; bases unmatched to any gene: 7. This chain's CDR3 is CASSGTGQRYGYTF. Here the CDR3 DNA reads TGTGCCAGCAGTGGTACGGGACAGCGCTATGGCTACACCTTC.

This clone was counted between two and nine times. This rearrangement joins TRBV28 to TRBJ2-1; TRBD2 aligns across 8 bases. The CDR3 is made up of 15 amino acids. V lost 10 bases to trimming and J lost 7 bases; unmatched junction nucleotides: 15. Germline lookup yields CDR1 MDHEN and CDR2 SYDVKM. CDR3 in amino acids: CAIQGPGTRKNEQFF. Here the CDR3 DNA reads TGTGCCATTCAGGGACCCGGGACTAGGAAGAATGAGCAGTTCTTC. The entire variable domain, with the rest obtained from reference TRBV28 and TRBJ2-1, is as follows: DVKVTQSSRYLVKRTGEKVFLECVQDMDHENMFWYRQDPGLGLRLIYFSYDVKMKEKGDIPEGYSVSREKKERFSLILESASTNQTSMYLCAIQGPGTRKNEQFFGPGTRLTVL.

The chain combines TRBV7-9 with TRBJ2-7, with 9 nucleotides matching TRBD1. The CDR3 runs 14 residues. V trimming: 4 bases; J trimming: 6 bases; junction bases outside the gene matches: 7. CDR1 is SEHNR and CDR2 is FQNEAQ in the germline V gene (reference sequence). In DNA, the CDR3 is TGTGCCAGCAGCTCTAACAGGGGGCTGTCCGAGCAGTACTTC. It codes for CASSSNRGLSEQYF.

V and J are TRBV9 and TRBJ2-2; D not certain. Trimming removed 4 bases from V and 6 bases from J, with 10 bases in between. The germline V gene has CDR1 SGDLS and CDR2 YYNGEE. This CDR3 region has 13 residues. CDR3 residues: CASSLFDPGELFF. CDR3 nucleotides: TGTGCCAGCAGCTTATTTGACCCCGGGGAGCTGTTTTTT.

V gene TRBV11-2 combines with J gene TRBJ1-2, with TRBD1 matching over 8 bases. The CDR3 has 15 amino acids. The V gene end was trimmed by 5 bases and the J gene end by 4 bases; junction bases not matched to a gene: 9. Germline CDR1 and CDR2: SGHAT and FQNNGV. Here the CDR3 DNA reads TGTGCCAGCAGCCCAGGGACAGGAGCACGCTATGGCTACACCTTC. It specifies CASSPGTGARYGYTF.